A selection of T cell receptor beta chains follows, all from one sample in a study of sequential checkpoint blockade in melanoma. Clones were read by immunoSEQ multiplex PCR, and TCRdb kept only the in-frame ones, dropping some. Seen here are around 2,000 clones, about a sixth observed once, and the top ten hold around 12%. The sequencing here drew on tumor tissue (inferred from file names), taken from a patient given nivolumab and ipilimumab in sequence. The receptors come from a human donor with melanoma. Both conserved end residues are part of each CDR3. Each record gives: D gene, clone size, V gene, J gene, CDR3 DNA, CDR3 protein. A D gene is named only where the DNA matches it firmly. Clone size is given for some rows only: seen once, a few or many times, or a class if the clone is expanded.

D: NA; size: many; V: TRBV11-3; J: TRBJ2-7; DNA: TGTGCCAGCAGCCTCCGGACGGCCGCCTACGAGCAGTACTTC; CDR3: CASSLRTAAYEQYF
D: NA; size: many; V: TRBV11-3; J: TRBJ1-4; DNA: TGTGCCAGCAGCTCTCCCTCACGGGCCGCATCGGGCGAAAAACTGTTTTTT; CDR3: CASSSPSRAASGEKLFF
D: NA; size: many; V: TRBV11-3; J: TRBJ1-3; DNA: TGTGCCAGCAGCTTATCAAGCCGCTCTGGAAACACCATATATTTT; CDR3: CASSLSSRSGNTIYF
D: TRBD2; size: many; V: TRBV7-6; J: TRBJ2-4; DNA: TGTGCCAGCAGCTCATTCGGGACTACGAAAAACATTCAGTACTTC; CDR3: CASSSFGTTKNIQYF
D: NA; size: few; V: TRBV6-8; J: TRBJ1-1; DNA: TGTGCCAGCAGTTACTCGGGGATCCTCATGAACACTGAAGCTTTCTTT; CDR3: CASSYSGILMNTEAFF
D: TRBD2; size: NA; V: TRBV19; J: TRBJ2-3; DNA: TGTGCCAGTATGGGAGCGGGGGGCCAAAAAACTAGCACAGATACGCAGTATTTT; CDR3: CASMGAGGQKTSTDTQYF
D: TRBD1; size: NA; V: TRBV12-5; J: TRBJ1-1; DNA: TGTGCTAGTGGGGTGAAGGGACAGGGCGGGTCGAACACTGAAGCTTTCTTT; CDR3: CASGVKGQGGSNTEAFF
D: NA; size: medium-sized; V: TRBV11-3; J: TRBJ1-1; DNA: TGTGCCAGCAGCTTAGGAGGTTCGAACACTGAAGCTTTCTTT; CDR3: CASSLGGSNTEAFF
D: NA; size: many; V: TRBV9; J: TRBJ1-5; DNA: TGTGCCAGCAGTGAAGATTCTGGTGGCTCGAGGCAGCCCCAGCATTTT; CDR3: CASSEDSGGSRQPQHF
D: TRBD1; size: NA; V: TRBV6-8; J: TRBJ1-3; DNA: TGTGCCAGCAGTTGGACAGGGGGCTCTGGAAACACCATATATTTT; CDR3: CASSWTGGSGNTIYF